This T cell receptor (beta chain) was identified in a study of patients and donors after allogeneic stem cell transplantation. The CDR3 totals 16 residues. This clonotype was found once. MiXCR was run by TCRdb on the RT-PCR reads, yielding one entry per CDR3 protein. Of over 400,000 distinct CDR3 sequences in the sample, around 15% were seen once. Sequencing was performed on blood, either unsorted or a sorted T cell fraction (not recorded which). V usage is TRBV21-1 and J usage is TRBJ2-1; no DNA check was done on the table's D call, TRBD2. TRBV21-1 is a documented pseudogene. This TCR was sampled from a human donor who was either an allogeneic HSCT recipient or a stem cell or donor lymphocyte infusion donor (not recorded which). It is not recorded whose cells these are; they may come from a transplant donor. The chain's CDR3 is CASSKHRREGLHEQFF. CDR3 DNA sequence: TGTGCCAGCAGCAAACACCGACGGGAGGGCCTCCATGAGCAGTTCTTC.